This entry lists 24 T cell receptor beta chains sequenced from one sample in a study of blood T cells in healthy people across ages. Alongside a J-beta primer mix, a sample-barcoded 5' primer served in a second PCR lasting roughly 7 to 12 cycles. TCRdb recomputed calls from the 5' RACE reads with MiXCR, one row per CDR3 protein. The sample holds more than 650,000 distinct CDR3 sequences, about 53% seen once. Sequenced material: blood. All receptors derive from a man older than 75 in good health.

This clonotype was picked up a small number of times. V usage is TRBV20-1 and J usage is TRBJ2-5, with unresolved D. CDR3 length: 14 residues. V lost 0 bases to trimming and J lost 5 bases, with 13 bases between them. Germline values: CDR1 DFQATT, CDR2 SNEGSKA (reference sequence). The CDR3 nucleotides read TGCAGTGCTAGAGACAGGATGGGAAGGGAGACCCAGTACTTC. Its protein is CSARDRMGRETQYF.

This chain uses TRBV11-1 with TRBJ2-3; D might be TRBD2 (5 bases). The germline CDR1 and CDR2 sequences are SGHAT and FQDESV (reference sequence). This CDR3 is built from 15 residues. V was clipped by 6 bases and J by 14 bases, with 27 bases between them. The CDR3 spells CASSLREGPPGRAYF. DNA of the CDR3: TGTGCCAGCAGTCTCCGGGAAGGTCCTCCGGGTCGTGCGTATTTT.

This chain uses TRBV27 with TRBJ1-2, with 7 positions matching TRBD1. Germline V CDR1 and CDR2: MNHEY, SMNVEV (reference sequence). V was pared by 6 bases and J by 4 bases, with 5 bases of the junction left unmatched. This CDR3 has 13 residues. As DNA, the CDR3 is TGTGCCAGCAGCAGGGGGATTCTCTATGGCTACACCTTC. Its translation is CASSRGILYGYTF.

A few counts support this clonotype. The genes are TRBV7-2 and TRBJ2-7; D gene uncertain. Germline CDR1 and CDR2: SGHTA and FQGNSA. This CDR3 is 12 amino acids long. V lost 1 base and J lost 3, with 4 bases in between. CDR3 residues: CASSLVVYEQYF. The CDR3 bases are TGTGCCAGCAGCTTAGTGGTCTACGAGCAGTACTTC.

The chain uses TRBV20-1 and TRBJ2-7; 9 positions agree with TRBD2. The V gene end was trimmed by 4 bases and the J gene end by 0 bases; junction bases not matched to a gene: 7. This CDR3 has 15 residues. CDR1 and CDR2 from the germline V gene are DFQATT and SNEGSKA (reference sequence). The CDR3, as DNA: TGCAGTGCTAACCCTCATAGCGGGGGCTCCTACGAGCAGTACTTC. It translates to CSANPHSGGSYEQYF.

The chain has TRBV5-1 and TRBJ1-3; 9 positions agree with TRBD1. Per the germline V gene, CDR1 is SGHRS and CDR2 is YFSETQ. This CDR3 spans 16 amino acids. Germline trimming cut 4 bases from V and 4 bases from J; bases unmatched to any gene: 9. CDR3 bases: TGCGCCAGCAGCCCTCTCGGACAGGGGACCGGAAACACCATATATTTT. Encoded protein: CASSPLGQGTGNTIYF.

This clonotype has just a few counts. The rearrangement links TRBV5-1 to TRBJ2-7; unclear D gene. The V and J ends lost 2 bases and 2 bases respectively, with 5 bases between them. Germline V lookup: CDR1 SGHRS, CDR2 YFSETQ. This CDR3 spans 12 amino acids. The CDR3 reads CASSFDPYEQYF. The CDR3 DNA is TGCGCCAGCAGCTTTGACCCCTACGAGCAGTACTTC.

V and J are TRBV25-1 and TRBJ2-5, with a possible D match to TRBD1 (6 bases). The J call could be wrong; TRBJ2-7 is a better fit for the DNA end. The germline CDR1 and CDR2 sequences are MGHDK and SYGVNS. The CDR3 sequence is 16 residues long. CDR3: CASSEIGRPRGYEQYF. Written as DNA, the CDR3 is TGTGCCAGCAGTGAAATTGGCAGGCCGAGGGGGTACGAGCAGTACTTC.

As for this clonotype: With a much larger clone just one base away, this may be a read error. This rearrangement joins TRBV29-1 to TRBJ2-5; 8 positions agree with TRBD1. This CDR3 is 14 amino acids long. Germline lookup yields CDR1 SQVTM and CDR2 ANQGSEA. DNA of the CDR3: TGCGGCGTTGACCGACAGGGGCGTCGAGAGACCCAGTACTTC. Its protein product is CGVDRQGRRETQYF. The entire variable domain, with the rest obtained from reference TRBV29-1 and TRBJ2-5, is as follows: SAVISQKPSRDICQRGTSLTIQCQVDSQVTMMFWYRQQPGQSLTLIATANQGSEATYESGFVIDKFPISRPNLTFSTLTVSNMSPEDSSIYLCGVDRQGRRETQYFGPGTRLLVL.

J is TRBJ1-2 and V is TRBV19; 8 positions match TRBD1. The V gene's germline CDR1 is LNHDA and CDR2 SQIVND (reference sequence). V shed 4 bases, J shed 8 bases, and the junction held 3 bases outside the gene matches. CDR3 length equals 12 residues. Here the CDR3 reads CASSRQGTGYTF. The CDR3 nucleotides read TGTGCCAGTAGTAGACAGGGGACAGGCTACACCTTC.

This clonotype has just a few counts. Here the CDR3 DNA reads TGTGCCAGCAGCCGGGGACAGGGCGGTTTGGAGCAGTACTTC. Amino acids: CASSRGQGGLEQYF. The rearrangement joins TRBV7-2 to TRBJ2-7, with 9 bases lining up with TRBD1. The germline V gene has CDR1 SGHTA and CDR2 FQGNSA. Trimming removed 5 bases from V and 7 bases from J; junction bases left unmatched: 9. The CDR3 runs to 14 residues.

J is TRBJ2-1 and V is TRBV21-1. TRBV21-1 is deemed a pseudogene. The CDR3 runs 15 residues. CDR3 DNA: TGTGCCAGCAGCAAGACTCCGAGCTCCTACAATGAGCAGTTCTTC. It yields the protein CASSKTPSSYNEQFF.

This chain joins TRBV29-1 and TRBJ2-2; 7 bases map to TRBD1. Losses at the gene ends were 4 bases for V and 0 bases for J; bases not matched to a gene: 2. Germline assignment: CDR1 SQVTM and CDR2 ANQGSEA. The CDR3 covers 14 residues. The CDR3 DNA reads as TGCAGCGTTGGCGACAGGGCGAACACCGGGGAGCTGTTTTTT. It codes for CSVGDRANTGELFF.

This sequence joins TRBV10-1 and TRBJ2-7; possibly TRBD1 for D (6 bases). The CDR3 loop spans 12 amino acids. Germline lookup yields CDR1 WNHNN and CDR2 SYGVQD (reference sequence). The ends were cut back, 10 bases at V and 2 bases at J, with 12 bases in the middle. The CDR3 DNA follows: TGCGCCATTGGAGAGGGGGCCTACGAGCAGTACTTC. Residues: CAIGEGAYEQYF.

This clonotype was counted once. The chain recombines TRBV4-1 with TRBJ1-2; perhaps TRBD1 as D (6 bases). Per germline, CDR1 MGHRA and CDR2 YSYEKL. The length of the CDR3 is 14 residues. V lost 1 base, J lost 10 bases, and 16 bases lay in between. The CDR3 nucleotides read TGCGCCAGCAGCCAAGTGGGAGCCGGACAGCTCTACACCTTC. Its protein is CASSQVGAGQLYTF.

This chain connects TRBV29-1 to TRBJ1-1; unclear D gene. The CDR3 extends over 11 amino acids. Trimming left V 4 bases short and J 4 bases short, with 7 bases between. The germline CDR1 and CDR2 sequences are SQVTM and ANQGSEA. The CDR3 protein is CSVGLFTEAFF. CDR3 DNA: TGCAGCGTTGGGCTGTTCACTGAAGCTTTCTTT.

This chain joins TRBV12-3 or TRBV12-4 and TRBJ1-2, with 7 bases fitting TRBD1. This CDR3 region has 15 residues. The trim removed 5 bases at V and 9 bases at J, leaving 15 bases unmatched. The CDR3 nucleotides read TGTGCCAGCAGTGCCTCCCGACAGGGATCTAGGAGCTACACCTTC. Translating it yields CASSASRQGSRSYTF.

DNA of the CDR3: TGTGCCAGCAGTTTAGGCCTAGCGGGAGTTCGGGACACTGAGCAGTTCTTC. It specifies CASSLGLAGVRDTEQFF. The J gene is TRBJ2-1, the V gene TRBV28, with 10 bases identical to TRBD2. CDR3 length: 17 amino acids. V trimming: 2 bases; J trimming: 9 bases; junction bases outside the gene matches: 13. Germline V gene lookup returns CDR1 MDHEN and CDR2 SYDVKM.

This clonotype was counted only a few times. J is TRBJ2-7 and V is TRBV7-9; D ambiguous. Trimming removed 1 base at V and 0 bases at J, with 10 bases between. Germline values: CDR1 SEHNR, CDR2 FQNEAQ (reference sequence). The CDR3 consists of 15 residues. Here the CDR3 reads CASSLDKMGSYEQYF. The CDR3, as DNA: TGTGCCAGCAGCTTAGATAAGATGGGCTCCTACGAGCAGTACTTC.

This clonotype was counted between two and nine times. This chain joins TRBV6-5 and TRBJ2-7, with 10 bases fitting TRBD2. Germline V gene sequence: CDR1 MNHEY, CDR2 SVGAGI. The CDR3 covers 16 residues. The V and J ends lost 1 base and 3 bases, in that order; junction bases with no gene match: 6. The CDR3 DNA sequence: TGTGCCAGCAGTTACTTGGCTAGCGGGAGTGTCTACGAGCAGTACTTC. Amino acids: CASSYLASGSVYEQYF.

This chain uses TRBV20-1 with TRBJ1-2; D remains ambiguous. V was trimmed by 0 bases and J by 7 bases, leaving 9 bases between them. Germline lookup yields CDR1 DFQATT and CDR2 SNEGSKA (reference sequence). The CDR3 totals 12 residues. The CDR3 sequence is CSARDRRSGYTF. The CDR3 bases are TGCAGTGCTAGAGATCGGAGGTCTGGCTACACCTTC.

The chain couples TRBV20-1 to TRBJ2-1; D is unresolved. The CDR3 extends over 12 amino acids. CDR1 and CDR2 from the germline V gene are DFQATT and SNEGSKA (reference sequence). Trimming cost V 0 bases and J 8 bases, with 8 bases left between them. This chain's CDR3 is CSARDDRDEQFF. CDR3 DNA sequence: TGCAGTGCTAGAGACGACCGGGATGAGCAGTTCTTC.

This chain uses TRBV11-3 with TRBJ2-7, with a weak D call TRBD2 (5 bases). The J call may not be correct, given that the DNA end is closer to TRBJ2-5. CDR1 is SGHNT, CDR2 YENEEA, per germline. CDR3 length: 14 amino acids. CDR3 sequence (DNA): TGTGCCAGCAGCTCAACCCCGGGACAAGAGACCCAGTACTTC. Translating it yields CASSSTPGQETQYF.

This clonotype showed up just a few times. V gene TRBV5-6 combines with J gene TRBJ1-4; tentatively, D is TRBD1 (6 bases). This CDR3 is 16 amino acids long. The V gene lost 2 bases and the J gene lost 3 bases, with 14 bases spanning the gap. In germline, CDR1 is SGHDT, CDR2 YYEEEE. In nucleotides, the CDR3 is TGTGCCAGCAGCTTTCGGGCACAGGGTTCTAATGAAAAACTGTTTTTT. Translation gives CASSFRAQGSNEKLFF.